This TCR beta chain was obtained from a study of cytomegalovirus exposure and HLA in healthy donors. Study information: From around 180 million T cells, an earlier analysis saw 110 million or so unique TCR beta sequences.

As to this clone: The antigen remains undetermined.

Study-level points and caveats: Among the sequence variants, a highly shared cluster was likely an artifact of sequencing. A later analysis reported that several of the most significant clusters appeared to be linked to common viral pathogens, among them Epstein-Barr virus. Most subjects had HLA-A and HLA-B alleles reportedly predicted accurately by TCR beta sequences.

Amplification used 60 Vbeta primers and 13 Jbeta primers. Clones were sequenced by immunoSEQ multiplex PCR, and TCRdb holds only the in-frame ones, with some missing. The sample includes about 89,000 clones, around 76% of them seen just once. The germline gives CDR1 SGHTA, CDR2 FQGNSA. This CDR3 region has 18 residues. The trim removed 5 bases at V and 2 bases at J, leaving 15 bases unmatched. Input material: PBMCs. The V call is TRBV7-2, the J call TRBJ2-4; 7 bases are shared with TRBD1. The origin of this receptor is a man younger than 40 in good health and CMV-seropositive. The DNA for the CDR3 is TGTGCCAGCAGCCCCCCCATTTCCAGGGGGTGGACCAAAAACATTCAGTACTTC. As protein: CASSPPISRGWTKNIQYF.